This T cell receptor (beta chain) was sequenced during a study of post-analysis software for immune sequencing data. This clonotype has more than one count but fewer than ten. Its target is unknown. Whole-study findings and limits: Relative to controls, patients with multiple sclerosis showed significantly lower normalized Chao1 diversity. When patients were compared with controls, 4 or 5 TRBV segments were more frequent, TRBV5-6, TRBV5-1 and TRBV20-1 among them.

Trimming at V came to 1 base and at J to 2 bases, leaving 3 bases not matched to a gene. The CDR3 has 15 amino acids. Germline V lookup: CDR1 MDHEN, CDR2 SYDVKM. Unique molecular identifiers had been added to the TCR beta cDNA libraries. TCRdb fed the PCR reads into MiXCR, producing one record per CDR3 protein. The repertoire includes about 540,000 distinct CDR3 sequences, about a third of them detected once, and less than 6% sits in the top ten. Sequencing input: blood. This clonotype was obtained from a girl between 2 and 17 years old with multiple sclerosis. V is TRBV28 and J is TRBJ2-7; 9 bases are shared with TRBD1. The CDR3 loop is CASSLFGDRAYEQYF. The CDR3 DNA reads as TGTGCCAGCAGTTTATTCGGGGACAGGGCCTACGAGCAGTACTTC.